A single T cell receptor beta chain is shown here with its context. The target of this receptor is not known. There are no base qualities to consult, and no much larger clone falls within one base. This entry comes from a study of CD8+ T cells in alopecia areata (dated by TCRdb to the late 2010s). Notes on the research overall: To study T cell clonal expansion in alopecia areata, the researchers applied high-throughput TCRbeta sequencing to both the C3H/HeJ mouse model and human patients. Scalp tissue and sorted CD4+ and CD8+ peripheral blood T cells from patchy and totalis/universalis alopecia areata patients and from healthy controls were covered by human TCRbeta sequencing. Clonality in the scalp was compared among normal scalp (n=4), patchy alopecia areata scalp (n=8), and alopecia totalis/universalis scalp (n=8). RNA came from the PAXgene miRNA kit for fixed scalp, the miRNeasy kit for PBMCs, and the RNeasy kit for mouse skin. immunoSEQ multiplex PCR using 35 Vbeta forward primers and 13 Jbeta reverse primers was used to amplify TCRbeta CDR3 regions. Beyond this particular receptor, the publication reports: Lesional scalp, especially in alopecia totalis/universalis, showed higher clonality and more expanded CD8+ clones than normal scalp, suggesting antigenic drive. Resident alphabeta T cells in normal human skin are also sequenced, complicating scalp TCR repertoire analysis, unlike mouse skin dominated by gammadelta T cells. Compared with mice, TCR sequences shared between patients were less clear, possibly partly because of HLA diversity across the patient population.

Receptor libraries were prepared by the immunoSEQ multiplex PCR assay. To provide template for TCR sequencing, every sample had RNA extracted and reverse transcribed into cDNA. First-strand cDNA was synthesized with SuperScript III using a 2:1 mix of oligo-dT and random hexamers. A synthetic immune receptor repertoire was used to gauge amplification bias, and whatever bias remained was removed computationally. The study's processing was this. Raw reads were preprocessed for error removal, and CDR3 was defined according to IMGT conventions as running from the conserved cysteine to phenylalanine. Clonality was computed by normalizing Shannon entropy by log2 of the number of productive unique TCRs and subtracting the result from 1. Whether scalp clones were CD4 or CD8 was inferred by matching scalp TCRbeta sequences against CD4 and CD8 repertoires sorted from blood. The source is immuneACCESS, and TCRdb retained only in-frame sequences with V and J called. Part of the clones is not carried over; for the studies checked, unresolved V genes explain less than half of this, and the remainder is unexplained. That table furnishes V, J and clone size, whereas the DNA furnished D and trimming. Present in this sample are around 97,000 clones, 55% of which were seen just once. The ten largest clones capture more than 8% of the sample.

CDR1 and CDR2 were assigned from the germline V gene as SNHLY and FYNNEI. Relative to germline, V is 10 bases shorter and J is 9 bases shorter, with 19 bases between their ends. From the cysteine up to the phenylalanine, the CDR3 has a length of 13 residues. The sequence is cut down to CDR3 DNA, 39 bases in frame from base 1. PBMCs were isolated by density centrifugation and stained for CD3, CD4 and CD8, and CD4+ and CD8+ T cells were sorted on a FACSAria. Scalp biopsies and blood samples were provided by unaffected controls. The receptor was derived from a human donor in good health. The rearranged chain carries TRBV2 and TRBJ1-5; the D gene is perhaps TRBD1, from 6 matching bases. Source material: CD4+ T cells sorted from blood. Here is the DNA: TGTGCCACTCGGGACACTGGCGCATCGCCCCAGCATTTT. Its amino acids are CATRDTGASPQHF.